This T cell receptor beta chain stems from a study of blood T cell repertoires in COVID-19 (dated by TCRdb to 2019 to 2021). Some background on the complete study: Samples from collaborators originated in the United States, Italy and Spain and spanned both the acute and convalescent phases of COVID-19. The material from the prospective study consisted of cDNA or gDNA derived from T cells, B-cell-depleted T cells, or PBMCs. Subjects who had been exposed to COVID-19, were actively infected with it, or had recovered from it provided the deeply sampled blood TCRbeta repertoires that made up the dataset. The repertoires were released in a freely available public database meant as a resource for research on the immune response to SARS-CoV-2. Samples came from the ongoing ImmuneRACE study (first 160 participants) plus 1,254 subjects from 6 global collaborators. The sample metadata nearly always contained a de-identified subject ID, COVID-19 status, age in years and sex. Where available, HLA class I and class II types were obtained from metadata supplied by the sample provider rather than from assay-based typing.

Collaborating institutions collected whole blood in K2EDTA tubes following their own protocols. For TCRbeta analysis, collaborators shipped samples in one of three forms: frozen whole blood, isolated PBMCs, or DNA extracted from either of those sample types. Measured from the cysteine to the phenylalanine, the CDR3 is 14 residues long. Only the CDR3 part of the read is kept: 42 bases, read in frame from the first base. CDR1 and CDR2 are read off the germline V gene as MNHEY and SVGEGT. V sheds 4 bases and J sheds 2 bases, leaving 9 bases between their ends. Details on this clone: Its antigen specificity is not known. No per-base quality is available; no much larger clone lies one base away.

TCRbeta CDR3 regions were amplified from genomic DNA by means of the immunoSEQ Assay, a bias-controlled multiplex PCR. Per the original workflow: The number of nucleated cells in each sample was estimated from the amplification of reference gene primers within the assay. Sequence reads were collapsed and filtered to measure the absolute abundance of every unique TCRbeta CDR3 rearrangement. Productive Simpson clonality was computed per sample as the square root of Simpson's diversity index over productive rearrangements. TCRdb provides this immuneACCESS table in a form limited to in-frame rearrangements. Some clones are lacking; in checked studies, under half of them reflect an unresolved V gene, and why the rest are absent is not known. V and J calls and clone size come straight from that table; D and trimming were deduced from the DNA. The sample has 60,000 to 85,000 clones on record, 74% of them singletons. The biggest ten clones account for 2.5% to 3% of the sample.

Beyond this particular receptor, the publication reports: Clinical and demographic metadata were provided uncurated, with the amount varying by source and participant.

The sequence joins TRBV6-2 or TRBV6-3 to TRBJ2-1; TRBD2 is a possible D gene, resting on 6 matching bases. This receptor was identified in a human donor with acute or convalescent COVID-19. The donor label of this sample is uncertain. The sequencing sample was made of peripheral blood. The CDR3 is CASSWEVAYNEQFF. The nucleotide sequence reads TGTGCCAGCAGTTGGGAGGTCGCCTACAATGAGCAGTTCTTC.